The following is a T cell receptor (beta chain) sequence with its context. What it binds is unknown. This sample is part of a study of T cell clonotyping in hematopoietic cell transplantation. Study conclusions and caveats: Pathologically expanded recipient clonotypes increased progressively from day 30 to day 180 as diversity fell. Cells were unsorted, so CD4 and CD8 contributions were not separated.

Profiled with immunoSEQ multiplex PCR; TCRdb holds only in-frame clones, not every one. The data show 15,000 to 20,000 clones, about 61% seen once. Germline V gene sequence: CDR1 GTSNPN, CDR2 SVGIG (reference sequence). This CDR3 spans 14 amino acids. V was pared by 7 bases and J by 2 bases, with 8 bases of the junction left unmatched. Recipient blood drawn about 28 days pretransplant and days 30, 100, 180 after. The chain employs TRBV30 and TRBJ2-3; 8 bases are a match to TRBD1. The specimen comprised PBMCs, sampled 30 days after allogeneic stem cell transplant. The TCR was taken from a male patient in his fifties who had an allogeneic stem cell transplant from an unrelated donor, so T cells may come from the graft donor. Some clones in this sample may be carry-over from other donors' samples. CDR3 protein: CALDRGLNTDTQYF. As DNA, the CDR3 is TGTGCCTTAGACAGGGGACTCAACACAGATACGCAGTATTTT.